Sequencing of this T cell receptor beta chain was carried out in a study of T cells after yellow fever vaccination. The study, taken as a whole, reports: Abundant contaminating clonotypes from the bulk population could appear in FACS-sorted repertoires. CD4 and CD8 compartments shared a small share of clonotypes.

V dropped 4 bases and J dropped 6 bases, with 15 bases sitting between them. The germline V gene encodes CDR1 MGHRA and CDR2 YSYEKL. The CDR3 is 14 amino acids. For TCR, cDNA came from 5'RACE template switching, which added a universal primer site and UMIs. TCRdb reprocessed the 5' RACE reads via MiXCR and lists one record per CDR3 protein. The profile shows fewer than 450,000 distinct CDR3 sequences, 3% to 4.5% of them singletons. Regarding this clonotype: Its target is not known.

The chain has TRBV4-1 and TRBJ1-2; tentatively, D is TRBD1 (5 bases). Sequenced material: PBMCs, taken 5 days after the yellow fever booster vaccination. This sequence was found in a man aged 18-30 years who received the YFV17D yellow fever vaccine. CDR3 amino acids: CASSPVGGSHGYTF. CDR3 coding DNA: TGCGCCAGCAGCCCGGTTGGGGGTAGTCATGGCTACACCTTC.